The 30 T cell receptor beta chains below come from one sample, sequenced in a study of blood T cells in healthy people across ages (dated by TCRdb to about 2015). Libraries came from 5' RACE. Sequencing was carried out with an Illumina HiSeq 2500. A second roughly 6 to 11 cycle PCR used a sample-barcoded 5' primer and a J-beta primer mix. The public reads were reprocessed in TCRdb via fastp at Q25 and MiXCR, keeping in-frame beta chains. A single entry per CDR3 protein holds the most common genes and DNA from its merged rows. Counted in this sample were about 1.4 million distinct CDR3 sequences; roughly 59% of them appeared once. Of the sample, roughly 6.3% is held by the ten largest clones. Sequencing was done on a sample of blood. These receptors were obtained from a man in his late teens or twenties in good health.

In DNA, the CDR3 is TGTGCCAGCAGTTTATCGAAGGGTCAGCCCCAGCATTTT. The encoded protein is CASSLSKGQPQHF. The chain has TRBV27 and TRBJ1-5, with D unclear. In germline, CDR1 is MNHEY, CDR2 SMNVEV (reference sequence). Trimming cost V 0 bases and J 6 bases, with 6 bases left between them. CDR3 length: 13 residues.

The gene calls are TRBV14 and TRBJ2-7; the match to TRBD1 covers 8 bases. The CDR3 runs 20 residues. After removal of 0 bases from V and 2 bases from J, the junction contained 18 bases not matched to a gene. The germline gives CDR1 SGHDN, CDR2 FVKESK. The CDR3, as DNA: TGTGCCAGCAGCCAAGATTTTGGTGGTTGGTCGAGGGACAGGCCCTACGAGCAGTACTTC. This encodes CASSQDFGGWSRDRPYEQYF. The variable domain in full, completed from reference TRBV14 and TRBJ2-7, reads EAGVTQFPSHSVIEKGQTVTLRCDPISGHDNLYWYRRVMGKEIKFLLHFVKESKQDESGMPNNRFLAERTGGTYSTLKVQPAELEDSGVYFCASSQDFGGWSRDRPYEQYFGPGTRLTVT.

The chain carries TRBV4-1 and TRBJ2-7, with D hard to call. This CDR3 region has 11 residues. The germline CDR1 and CDR2 sequences are MGHRA and YSYEKL. Trimming removed 3 bases at V and 6 bases at J, with 6 bases between. CDR3 nucleotide sequence: TGCGCCAGCAGCCACGTGTCCGAGCAGTACTTC. Translating gives CASSHVSEQYF.

The chain couples TRBV12-3 or TRBV12-4 to TRBJ2-1, with a tentative D call TRBD1 (6 bases). Trimming pared 5 bases from V and 0 bases from J, leaving 17 bases between. This CDR3 region has 17 residues. The CDR3 nucleotides are TGTGCCAGCAGTGTGACCCGGGACACCGACTCCTACAATGAGCAGTTCTTC. It specifies CASSVTRDTDSYNEQFF.

This clonotype was counted a few times. The chain has TRBV29-1 and TRBJ2-3; D not resolved. Germline CDR1 reads SQVTM; CDR2 reads ANQGSEA. The CDR3 runs to 16 residues. V was trimmed by 7 bases and J by 2 bases, leaving 22 bases between them. CDR3 protein: CSALRLEQTNTDTQYF. Here the CDR3 DNA reads TGCAGCGCTCTCCGCTTAGAACAGACCAACACAGATACGCAGTATTTT.

This chain joins TRBV20-1 and TRBJ1-1; D gene uncertain. V dropped 2 bases and J dropped 11 bases, with 24 bases sitting between them. The length of the CDR3 is 15 residues. From germline, CDR1 is DFQATT and CDR2 SNEGSKA (reference sequence). CDR3 sequence (DNA): TGCAGTGCTAGACAACTATCTATATCCCTTGGGTTGGCTTTCTTT. As protein: CSARQLSISLGLAFF.

The rearrangement uses TRBV6-1 and TRBJ2-7; 11 bases match TRBD2. The CDR3 consists of 18 residues. Germline CDR1 reads MNHNS; CDR2 reads SASEGT. The trim removed 6 bases at V and 7 bases at J, leaving 20 bases unmatched. The CDR3 DNA follows: TGTGCCAGCAGGAATCTAGCGGGAGGCGCCCGGTTCTACAATGAGCAGTACTTC. This gives the protein CASRNLAGGARFYNEQYF.

This clonotype was seen a few times. The chain is built from TRBV12-3 or TRBV12-4 and TRBJ1-1; 8 nucleotides match TRBD1. The CDR3 runs 15 residues. Trimming took 5 bases from V and 0 from J; bases not matched to a gene: 5. In DNA, the CDR3 is TGTGCCAGCAGTCCTAGGGACAGGATGAACACTGAAGCTTTCTTT. It translates to CASSPRDRMNTEAFF.

The chain uses TRBV27 and TRBJ2-5, with D perhaps matching TRBD1 (6 bases). There are 13 residues in the CDR3. Germline CDR1 and CDR2: MNHEY and SMNVEV (reference sequence). CDR3 loop: CAARGSGQETQYF. CDR3 sequence (DNA): TGTGCTGCCAGGGGATCGGGCCAAGAGACCCAGTACTTC.

The chain employs TRBV27 and TRBJ2-7; 7 nucleotides agree with TRBD2. The junction had 5 bases not matched to a gene; V was cut back by 2 bases and J by 7 bases. Germline V gives CDR1 MNHEY, CDR2 SMNVEV (reference sequence). This CDR3 spans 13 amino acids. The CDR3 sequence is CASSLGLVEEQYF. CDR3 bases: TGTGCCAGCAGTTTAGGACTAGTCGAGGAGCAGTACTTC.

The chain couples TRBV4-1 to TRBJ2-3; the match to TRBD1 covers 8 bases. This CDR3 is 17 amino acids long. CDR1 is MGHRA and CDR2 is YSYEKL in the germline V gene. V was pared by 1 base and J by 5 bases, with 11 bases of the junction left unmatched. The CDR3 DNA is TGCGCCAGCAGCCAAGCTGGAGGCAGGGGGCTCCGAGATACGCAGTATTTT. As protein: CASSQAGGRGLRDTQYF.

In its sample, this clonotype was seen a few times. The rearrangement joins TRBV20-1 to TRBJ2-3; D gene unclear. Per the germline V gene, CDR1 is DFQATT and CDR2 is SNEGSKA (reference sequence). The CDR3 has 12 residues. The V end was cut by 3 bases, the J end by 2 bases, with 6 bases between. The CDR3 is CSASYNTDTQYF. As DNA, the CDR3 is TGCAGTGCTAGTTATAACACAGATACGCAGTATTTT.

The CDR3 bases are TGTGCCAGCAGTGACGTGTCTACCCAGTACTTC. This encodes CASSDVSTQYF. The V gene is TRBV6-4, the J gene TRBJ2-5; D not resolved. The germline gives CDR1 MRHNA, CDR2 SNTAGT. There are 11 residues in the CDR3. Trimming shortened V by 2 bases and J by 8 bases, and 6 bases separated the two germline ends.

In the case of this clonotype: A read error may produce the germline difference seen at one junction end. The rearrangement uses TRBV2 and TRBJ2-2; weak D call: TRBD1 (5 bases). The CDR3 covers 14 residues. Germline V gives CDR1 SNHLY, CDR2 FYNNEI. The CDR3 DNA is TGTTCCAGCAGGACAACTGCGAACACCGGGGAGCTGTTTTTT. Translation gives CSSRTTANTGELFF.

This chain connects TRBV15 to TRBJ1-2; a weak D match, TRBD1 (5 bases). The CDR3 loop spans 15 amino acids. V was cut by 4 bases and J by 4 bases, with 16 bases left in between. The V gene's germline CDR1 is LNHNV and CDR2 YYDKDF (reference sequence). The chain's CDR3 is CATSTTQGQSYGYTF. As DNA, the CDR3 is TGTGCCACCAGCACCACTCAGGGCCAGAGCTATGGCTACACCTTC. The whole variable domain, remainder taken from reference TRBV15 and TRBJ1-2, is DAMVIQNPRYQVTQFGKPVTLSCSQTLNHNVMYWYQQKSSQAPKLLFHYYDKDFNNEADTPDNFQSRRPNTSFCFLDIRSPGLGDTAMYLCATSTTQGQSYGYTFGSGTRLTVV.

This clonotype was seen a handful of times. This chain connects TRBV6-5 to TRBJ2-2; a possible D gene is TRBD2 (5 bases). The germline gives CDR1 MNHEY, CDR2 SVGAGI. V lost 7 bases and J 1 base, leaving 10 bases between the germline ends. CDR3 length: 14 amino acids. DNA of the CDR3: TGTGCCAGCAATCTCGAGGGGAACACCGGGGAGCTGTTTTTT. It is translated as CASNLEGNTGELFF.

This clonotype was counted once. The chain carries TRBV12-3 or TRBV12-4 and TRBJ2-4, with 12 bases that match TRBD2. The assigned J gene may be wrong: the sequence end matches TRBJ2-7 better. The CDR3 is 15 amino acids. CDR3 protein: CASSGLAGPSYEQYF. For the CDR3, the DNA is TGTGCCAGCAGCGGACTAGCGGGACCGTCCTACGAGCAGTACTTC.

The rearrangement joins TRBV12-3 or TRBV12-4 to TRBJ2-5; D remains ambiguous. The V gene lost 3 bases and the J gene lost 4 bases, with 15 bases spanning the gap. The CDR3 is made up of 15 amino acids. CDR3 bases: TGTGCCAGCAGTTTGAAGGGTAAATTGGTAGAGACCCAGTACTTC. Translating it yields CASSLKGKLVETQYF.

This chain joins TRBV28 and TRBJ1-5, with TRBD1 as a possible D gene (6 bases). Per germline, CDR1 MDHEN and CDR2 SYDVKM. Trimming removed 1 base from V and 0 bases from J, with 13 bases in between. The CDR3 sequence is 17 residues long. The CDR3 nucleotides read TGTGCCAGCAGTTTATATGGCAGGGGCTATAGCAATCAGCCCCAGCATTTT. It is translated as CASSLYGRGYSNQPQHF.

The J gene is TRBJ2-5, the V gene TRBV5-1, with D uncertain. The V end lost 7 bases, the J end lost 0 bases, and 4 bases lay between the germline ends. The CDR3 extends over 11 amino acids. The germline V gene encodes CDR1 SGHRS and CDR2 YFSETQ. CDR3 sequence reads: CASAYQETQYF. CDR3 nucleotide sequence: TGCGCCAGCGCGTACCAAGAGACCCAGTACTTC.

This clonotype was recorded only once. The chain recombines TRBV7-8 with TRBJ2-3; the match to TRBD1 covers 9 bases. CDR1 SGHVS and CDR2 FQNEAQ come from the germline V gene. Trimming removed 2 bases from V and 6 bases from J; junction bases left unmatched: 3. The CDR3 has 14 amino acids. The CDR3 coding sequence is TGTGCCAGCAGCTTATACGGACAGGGGGATACGCAGTATTTT. Translated, it gives CASSLYGQGDTQYF.

Comment on this clonotype: One end of the junction varies from germline; a read error may be responsible. This chain connects TRBV5-1 to TRBJ1-1, with no clear D. Germline assignment: CDR1 SGHRS and CDR2 YFSETQ. The CDR3 runs to 12 residues. CDR3 nucleotide sequence: TGTGTCAGCAGCTTCGCCGGGAGTGAAGCTTTCTTT. As protein: CVSSFAGSEAFF.

This clonotype came up once. The J gene is TRBJ2-1, the V gene TRBV21-1; TRBD2 is taken as the D call from the table, unchecked against the DNA. TRBV21-1 is labeled a pseudogene. This CDR3 contains 17 residues. CDR3 in amino acids: CASSRGTSGSGDREQFF. Here the CDR3 DNA reads TGTGCCAGCAGCAGAGGGACTAGCGGGAGTGGAGACCGTGAGCAGTTCTTC.

This clonotype appeared once. The V gene is TRBV29-1, the J gene TRBJ2-5; D perhaps matches TRBD1 (6 bases). Germline V lookup: CDR1 SQVTM, CDR2 ANQGSEA. The CDR3 covers 13 residues. For the CDR3, the DNA is TGCAGAGCAGGGGTTTTAATTCAAGAGACCCAGTACTTC. Amino acids: CRAGVLIQETQYF.

This sequence joins TRBV4-1 and TRBJ2-7, with 7 bases lining up with TRBD2. The J call could be wrong; TRBJ2-5 is a better fit for the DNA end. Germline V gives CDR1 MGHRA, CDR2 YSYEKL. CDR3 length: 14 residues. The CDR3 region has the DNA TGCGCCAGCAGCCTATCTAGCGGATTGGAGACCCAGTACTTC. Encoded protein: CASSLSSGLETQYF.

V usage is TRBV13 and J usage is TRBJ2-3; D gene ambiguous. Trimming left V 5 bases short and J 2 bases short, with 17 bases between. This CDR3 contains 16 residues. Germline CDR1 reads PRHDT; CDR2 reads FYEKMQ (reference sequence). The CDR3 is CASSKPSHPDTDTQYF. The CDR3, as DNA: TGTGCCAGCAGCAAACCCTCCCACCCGGACACAGATACGCAGTATTTT.

As DNA, the CDR3 is TGTGCCAGCCCGGGACAGGGATATACAGATACGCAGTATTTT. Translation: CASPGQGYTDTQYF. The chain recombines TRBV25-1 with TRBJ2-3; 9 bases agree with TRBD1. Per germline, CDR1 MGHDK and CDR2 SYGVNS. Germline trimming cut 8 bases from V and 3 bases from J; bases unmatched to any gene: 6. This CDR3 spans 14 amino acids. Full variable domain (rest looked up from reference TRBV25-1 and TRBJ2-3): EADIYQTPRYLVIGTGKKITLECSQTMGHDKMYWYQQDPGMELHLIHYSYGVNSTEKGDLSSESTVSRIRTEHFPLTLESARPSHTSQYLCASPGQGYTDTQYFGPGTRLTVL.

V usage is TRBV20-1 and J usage is TRBJ1-1; no reliable D call. The CDR3 is 15 amino acids. The germline gives CDR1 DFQATT, CDR2 SNEGSKA (reference sequence). V lost 0 bases, J lost 0 bases, and 11 bases lay in between. Here the CDR3 reads CSARDQLGMNTEAFF. The DNA of the CDR3 is TGCAGTGCTAGAGATCAGCTGGGGATGAACACTGAAGCTTTCTTT.

This rearrangement joins TRBV20-1 to TRBJ2-1; weak D call: TRBD2 (6 bases). Germline V lookup: CDR1 DFQATT, CDR2 SNEGSKA (reference sequence). V was pared by 0 bases and J by 6 bases, with 12 bases between. The CDR3 covers 14 residues. The CDR3 nucleotides are TGCAGTGCTAGAGATTTAGGAGGGAGCAATGAGCAGTTCTTC. It is translated as CSARDLGGSNEQFF.

This clonotype was counted between two and nine times. The chain uses TRBV27 and TRBJ2-7; maybe TRBD2 (6 bases). CDR3 length: 14 residues. Trimming cost V 1 base and J 2 bases, with 9 bases left between them. Germline CDR1 reads MNHEY; CDR2 reads SMNVEV (reference sequence). The CDR3 nucleotides are TGTGCCAGCAGTTTATTGGGGGGAGCCTACGAGCAGTACTTC. Translating it yields CASSLLGGAYEQYF.